The clone carrying this T cell receptor beta chain was picked up a small number of times. What it binds is not known. These data originate in a study of early T cells in non-severe SARS-CoV-2 infection. In the study overall: Bulk RNA isolated from unsorted whole blood underwent sequencing; chains were not paired.

Study-wide points: Matching results from VDJdb favored anti-spike CD8 responses, leaving private and CD4 specificities undetected.

In the library, individual cDNA molecules carried attached unique molecular identifiers. TCRdb re-analysed the 5' RACE reads in MiXCR, keeping a single row per CDR3 protein. Of tens of thousands of distinct CDR3 sequences in the sample, 12% to 15% were seen once. The V and J ends lost 7 bases and 3 bases, in that order; junction bases with no gene match: 6. The CDR3 is 14 residues long. The chain carries TRBV12-3 or TRBV12-4 and TRBJ2-7; 10 positions agree with TRBD1. The sequencing input was whole blood. The sequence was collected from an adult who was a healthcare worker with PCR-confirmed SARS-CoV-2 infection or an uninfected control (not recorded which). The CDR3 DNA follows: TGTGCCAGCACCTTGAGGACAGGGGGCTACGAGCAGTACTTC. It is translated as CASTLRTGGYEQYF.